These T cell receptor beta chains were read from a single sample in a study of vaccination and CD4 T cells after COVID-19. Antigen specificity for these receptors is unknown. TCRdb redid the calling of the PCR reads with MiXCR, one entry per CDR3 protein. The table has over 10,000 distinct CDR3 sequences, approximately 53% seen once. Material for sequencing was CD4+ T cells from blood, cultured in vitro. These receptors came from a human donor who had recovered from COVID-19. Each CDR3 is given with its conserved first and last residue. Each record gives: CDR3 length, J gene, clone size, V gene, D gene, CDR3 DNA, CDR3 protein. D genes are given only for firm matches. The size entry is marked missing in some rows and otherwise reads once, few, many or a size class.

14 | TRBJ1-5 | few | TRBV27 | TRBD1 | TGTGCCAGCAGTACGGACAGGGTGAATCAGCCCCAGCATTTT | CASSTDRVNQPQHF
11 | TRBJ2-6 | NA | TRBV20-1 | NA | TGCAGTGCTGCCGCTGCCAACGTCCTGACTTTC | CSAAAANVLTF
17 | TRBJ2-7 | few | TRBV27 | NA | TGTGCCAGCAGTTTAGTGGGACAACACCCCAACTCCTACGAGCAGTACTTC | CASSLVGQHPNSYEQYF
11 | TRBJ2-7 | NA | TRBV20-1 | NA | TGCAGTGTTCCAGGAGCGGACGAGCAGTACTTC | CSVPGADEQYF
15 | TRBJ2-7 | NA | TRBV7-2 | TRBD2 | TGTGCCAGCAGCCCCCGGGCGGGAGAGGGCTACGAGCAGTACTTC | CASSPRAGEGYEQYF
13 | TRBJ2-3 | NA | TRBV20-1 | NA | TGCAGTGCTAGAGCTCCCAGAGGAGATACGCAGTATTTT | CSARAPRGDTQYF
14 | TRBJ1-1 | few | TRBV12-3/TRBV12-4 | TRBD1 | TGTGCCAGCAGACGGACAGGGATGAACACTGAAGCTTTCTTT | CASRRTGMNTEAFF
12 | TRBJ1-2 | few | TRBV6-1 | NA | TGTGCCAGCAGCTCCGACAGGAGTCGCTACACCTTC | CASSSDRSRYTF
14 | TRBJ2-7 | few | TRBV2 | NA | TGTGCCAGCAGTGATTCCGGGAGCTCCTACGAGCAGTACTTC | CASSDSGSSYEQYF
15 | TRBJ1-1 | large | TRBV20-1 | NA | TGCAGTGCCACTAGGCCCTCGGCGCTGCGCACTGAAGCTTTCTTT | CSATRPSALRTEAFF